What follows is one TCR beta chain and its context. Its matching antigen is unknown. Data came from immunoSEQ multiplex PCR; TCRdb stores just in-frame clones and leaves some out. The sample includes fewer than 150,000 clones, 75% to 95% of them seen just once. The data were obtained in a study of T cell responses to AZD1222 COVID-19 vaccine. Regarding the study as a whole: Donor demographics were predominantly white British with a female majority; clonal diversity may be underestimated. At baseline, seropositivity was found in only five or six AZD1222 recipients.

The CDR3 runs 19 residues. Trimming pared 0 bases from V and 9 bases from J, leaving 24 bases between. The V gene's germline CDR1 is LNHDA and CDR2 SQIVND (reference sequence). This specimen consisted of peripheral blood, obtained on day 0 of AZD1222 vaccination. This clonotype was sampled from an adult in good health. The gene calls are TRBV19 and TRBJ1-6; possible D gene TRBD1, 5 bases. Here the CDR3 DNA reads TGTGCCAGTAGTATAGACCCGGAAGACAGAAGCCGTTTTTCTTCACCCCTCCACTTT. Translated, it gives CASSIDPEDRSRFSSPLHF.